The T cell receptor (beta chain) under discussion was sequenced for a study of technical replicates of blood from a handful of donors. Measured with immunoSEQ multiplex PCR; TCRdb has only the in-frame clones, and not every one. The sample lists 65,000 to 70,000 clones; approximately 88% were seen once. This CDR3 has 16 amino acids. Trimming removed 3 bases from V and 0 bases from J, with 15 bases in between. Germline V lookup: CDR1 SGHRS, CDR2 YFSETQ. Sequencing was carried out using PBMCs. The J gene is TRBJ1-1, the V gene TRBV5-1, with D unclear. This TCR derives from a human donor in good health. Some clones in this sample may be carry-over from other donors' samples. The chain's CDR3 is CASSSLGARMNTEAFF. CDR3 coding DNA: TGCGCCAGCAGCTCCCTCGGCGCGAGGATGAACACTGAAGCTTTCTTT. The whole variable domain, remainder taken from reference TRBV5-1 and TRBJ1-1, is KAGVTQTPRYLIKTRGQQVTLSCSPISGHRSVSWYQQTPGQGLQFLFEYFSETQRNKGNFPGRFSGRQFSNSRSEMNVSTLELGDSALYLCASSSLGARMNTEAFFGQGTRLTVV.